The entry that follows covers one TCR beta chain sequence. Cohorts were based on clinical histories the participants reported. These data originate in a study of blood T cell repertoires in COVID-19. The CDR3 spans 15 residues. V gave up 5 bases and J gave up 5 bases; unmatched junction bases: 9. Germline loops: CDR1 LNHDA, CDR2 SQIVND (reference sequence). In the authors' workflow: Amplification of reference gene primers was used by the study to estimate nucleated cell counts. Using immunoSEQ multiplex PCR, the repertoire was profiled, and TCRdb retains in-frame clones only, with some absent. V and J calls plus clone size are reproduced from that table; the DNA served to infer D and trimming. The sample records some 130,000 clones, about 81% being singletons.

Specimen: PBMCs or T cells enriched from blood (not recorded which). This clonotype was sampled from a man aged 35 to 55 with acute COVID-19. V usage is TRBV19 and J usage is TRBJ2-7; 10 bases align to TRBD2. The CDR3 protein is CASSGAGGPIHEQYF. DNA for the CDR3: TGTGCCAGTAGTGGAGCGGGAGGGCCTATTCACGAGCAGTACTTC.